These 9 T cell receptor beta chains share one sample of origin, sequenced in a study of blood T cells in healthy people across ages. Alongside a J-beta primer mix, a sample-barcoded 5' primer served in a second PCR lasting roughly 7 to 11 cycles. MiXCR, run by TCRdb on the 5' RACE reads, gives a single entry per CDR3 protein. The sample includes approximately 1,000,000 distinct CDR3 sequences, roughly two fifths of them seen just once. Source material: blood. These receptors all stem from a man in his late teens or twenties in good health.

This clonotype has more than one count but fewer than ten. The chain carries TRBV6-5 and TRBJ2-3; 11 nucleotides match TRBD1. Unmatched junction bases numbered 6, after V lost 6 bases and J lost 4 bases. From germline, CDR1 is MNHEY and CDR2 SVGAGI. CDR3 length equals 15 residues. Here the CDR3 reads CASSRDRGWADTQYF. The CDR3 DNA reads TGTGCCAGCAGCCGGGACAGGGGGTGGGCAGATACGCAGTATTTT.

CDR3 sequence (DNA): TGTGCCAGCAGCTTAACGGGTGGAGGGGACGATGAGCAGTTCTTC. Translation: CASSLTGGGDDEQFF. The chain links TRBV7-3 to TRBJ2-1, with a tentative D call TRBD2 (6 bases). Germline CDR1 reads SGHTA; CDR2 reads FQGTGA. The germline V and J ends were trimmed by 0 bases and 8 bases, with 14 bases remaining between them. This CDR3 is built from 15 residues. The variable domain in full, completed from reference TRBV7-3 and TRBJ2-1, reads GAGVSQTPSNKVTEKGKYVELRCDPISGHTALYWYRQSLGQGPEFLIYFQGTGAADDSGLPNDRFFAVRPEGSVSTLKIQRTERGDSAVYLCASSLTGGGDDEQFFGPGTRLTVL.

The CDR3 nucleotides read TGTGCCAGCAGTCCTGGGACAGGGGCTTCCACCGGGGAGCTGTTTTTT. This gives the protein CASSPGTGASTGELFF. The V gene is TRBV12-3 or TRBV12-4, the J gene TRBJ2-2, with 10 bases aligning to TRBD1. V was clipped by 5 bases and J by 4 bases; unmatched bases: 7. The CDR3 loop spans 16 amino acids.

In DNA, the CDR3 is TGTGCCAGCGGGGGCGGCCGATTCACAGATACGCAGTATTTT. Amino acid sequence: CASGGGRFTDTQYF. The rearrangement joins TRBV9 to TRBJ2-3; tentative D call: TRBD1 (6 bases). The germline gives CDR1 SGDLS, CDR2 YYNGEE. The CDR3 consists of 14 residues. With 7 bases removed from V and 2 bases from J, the gap between germline ends came to 14 bases.

To note about this clonotype: Sequence at one end of the junction differs from germline and may be a read error. The chain joins TRBV7-2 to TRBJ1-4, with D perhaps TRBD1 (5 bases). This CDR3 has 18 amino acids. Looked up from germline, CDR1 is SGHTA and CDR2 is FQGNSA. Here the CDR3 DNA reads TGTGCCAGCAGCCAAGGGACGGGGTACGATGCAACTAATGAAGAACTGTTTTTT. It encodes CASSQGTGYDATNEELFF.

This clonotype has at least ten counts. The chain carries TRBV6-6 and TRBJ1-2; D gene ambiguous. The CDR3 extends over 14 amino acids. Germline-derived CDR1 and CDR2 are MNHNY and SVGAGI (reference sequence). The V end was cut by 5 bases, the J end by 0 bases, with 10 bases between. DNA of the CDR3: TGTGCCAGCAGTCAGCCCGCAGCTAACTATGGCTACACCTTC. Translation: CASSQPAANYGYTF.

J is TRBJ1-4 and V is TRBV7-8; D perhaps matches TRBD1 (5 bases). The CDR3 contains 15 residues. From germline, CDR1 is SGHVS and CDR2 FQNEAQ. Trimming removed 5 bases at V and 8 bases at J, with 18 bases between. The CDR3 spells CASSLDAGQGEKLFF. CDR3 bases: TGTGCCAGCAGCCTGGACGCAGGGCAAGGGGAAAAACTGTTTTTT.

The genes are TRBV29-1 and TRBJ2-7, with 7 bases lining up with TRBD2. The CDR3 runs to 11 residues. The V segment lost 3 bases and the J segment 5 bases; nucleotides outside the gene matches: 1. The V gene's germline CDR1 is SQVTM and CDR2 ANQGSEA. This chain's CDR3 is CSVDRGDEQYF. The CDR3 DNA sequence: TGCAGCGTTGACCGGGGGGACGAGCAGTACTTC.

On this clonotype: A much more abundant neighbour one base away suggests this may be a read error. The V gene is TRBV12-3 or TRBV12-4, the J gene TRBJ1-4; D remains unclear. Trimming pared 3 bases from V and 8 bases from J, leaving 19 bases between. The CDR3 runs 16 residues. CDR3 amino acids: CASSFFRGASNEKLFF. The CDR3 DNA sequence: TGTGCCAGCAGTTTTTTTCGTGGCGCCTCCAACGAAAAACTGTTTTTT.